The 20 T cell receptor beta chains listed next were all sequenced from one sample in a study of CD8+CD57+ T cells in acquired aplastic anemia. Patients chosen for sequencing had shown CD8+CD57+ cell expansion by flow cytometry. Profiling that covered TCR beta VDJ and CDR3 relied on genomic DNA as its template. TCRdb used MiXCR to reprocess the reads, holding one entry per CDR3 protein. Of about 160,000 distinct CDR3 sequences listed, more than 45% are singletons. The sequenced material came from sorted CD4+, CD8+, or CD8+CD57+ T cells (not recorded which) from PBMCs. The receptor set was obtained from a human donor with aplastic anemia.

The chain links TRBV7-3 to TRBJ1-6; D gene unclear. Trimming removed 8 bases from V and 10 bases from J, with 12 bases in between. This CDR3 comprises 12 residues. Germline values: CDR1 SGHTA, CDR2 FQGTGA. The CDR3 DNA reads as TGTGCCAGCGCGAAGGGCGGCTCACCCCTCCACTTT. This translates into CASAKGGSPLHF.

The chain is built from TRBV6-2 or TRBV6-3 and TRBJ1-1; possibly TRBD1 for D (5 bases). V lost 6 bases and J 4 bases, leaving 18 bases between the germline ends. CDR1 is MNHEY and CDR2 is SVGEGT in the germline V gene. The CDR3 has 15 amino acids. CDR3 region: CASRKVRVGGTEAFF. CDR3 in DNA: TGTGCCAGCAGAAAGGTCAGGGTTGGCGGCACTGAAGCTTTCTTT.

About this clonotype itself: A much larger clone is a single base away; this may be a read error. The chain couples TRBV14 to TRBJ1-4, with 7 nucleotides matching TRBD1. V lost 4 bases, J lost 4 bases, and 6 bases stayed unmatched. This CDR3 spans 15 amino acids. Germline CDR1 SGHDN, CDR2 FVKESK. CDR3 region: CASSPGTVFNEKLFF. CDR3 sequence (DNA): TGTGCCAGCAGCCCCGGGACAGTGTTTAATGAAAAACTGTTTTTT.

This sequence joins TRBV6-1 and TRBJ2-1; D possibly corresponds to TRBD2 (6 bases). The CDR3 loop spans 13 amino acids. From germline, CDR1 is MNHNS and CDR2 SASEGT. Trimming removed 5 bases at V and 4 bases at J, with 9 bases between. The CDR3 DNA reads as TGTGCCAGCAGTATAGCGGAATACAATGAGCAGTTCTTC. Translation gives CASSIAEYNEQFF.

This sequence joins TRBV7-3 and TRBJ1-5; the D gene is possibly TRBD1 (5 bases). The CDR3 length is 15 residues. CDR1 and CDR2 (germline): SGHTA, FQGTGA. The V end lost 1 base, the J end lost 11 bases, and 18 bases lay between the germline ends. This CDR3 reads CASSLKGNVGETQHF. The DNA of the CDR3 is TGTGCCAGCAGCTTAAAGGGGAACGTGGGTGAGACCCAGCATTTT.

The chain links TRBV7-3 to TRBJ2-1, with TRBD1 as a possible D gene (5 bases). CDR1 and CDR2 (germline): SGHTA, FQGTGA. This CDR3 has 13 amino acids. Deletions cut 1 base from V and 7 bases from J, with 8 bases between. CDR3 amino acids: CASSLIPGNEQFF. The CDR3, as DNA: TGTGCCAGCAGCTTAATCCCAGGGAATGAGCAGTTCTTC.

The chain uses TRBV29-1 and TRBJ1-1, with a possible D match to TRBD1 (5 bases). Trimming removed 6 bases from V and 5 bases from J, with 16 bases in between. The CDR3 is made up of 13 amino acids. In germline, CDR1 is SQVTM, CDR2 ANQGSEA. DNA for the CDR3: TGCAGCGTAGAAAATGGACGGGGGACTGAAGCTTTCTTT. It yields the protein CSVENGRGTEAFF.

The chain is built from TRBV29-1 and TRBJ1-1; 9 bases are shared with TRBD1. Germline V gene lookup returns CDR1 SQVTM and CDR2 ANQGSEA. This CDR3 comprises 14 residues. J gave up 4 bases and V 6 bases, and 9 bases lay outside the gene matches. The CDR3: CSVLYRGLRTEAFF. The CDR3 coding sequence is TGCAGCGTCCTTTACAGGGGGCTACGCACTGAAGCTTTCTTT.

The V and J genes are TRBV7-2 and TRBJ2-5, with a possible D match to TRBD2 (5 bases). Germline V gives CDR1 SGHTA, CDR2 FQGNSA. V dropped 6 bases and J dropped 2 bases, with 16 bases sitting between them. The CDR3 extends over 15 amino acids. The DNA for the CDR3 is TGTGCCAGCAGTCCAGCCGGGAACAGTCAAGAGACCCAGTACTTC. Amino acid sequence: CASSPAGNSQETQYF.

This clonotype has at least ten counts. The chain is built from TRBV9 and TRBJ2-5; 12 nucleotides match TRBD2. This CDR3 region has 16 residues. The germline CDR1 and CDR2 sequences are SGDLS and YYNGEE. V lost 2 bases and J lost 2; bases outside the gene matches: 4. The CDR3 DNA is TGTGCCAGCAGCGTGAGGGGACTAGCGGGTCAAGAGACCCAGTACTTC. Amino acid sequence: CASSVRGLAGQETQYF.

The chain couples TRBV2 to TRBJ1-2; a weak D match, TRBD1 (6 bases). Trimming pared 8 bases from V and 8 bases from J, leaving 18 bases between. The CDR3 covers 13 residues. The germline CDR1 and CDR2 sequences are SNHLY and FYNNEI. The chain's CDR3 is CASWPGGAMGYTF. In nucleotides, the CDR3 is TGTGCCAGCTGGCCTGGGGGGGCGATGGGCTACACCTTC.

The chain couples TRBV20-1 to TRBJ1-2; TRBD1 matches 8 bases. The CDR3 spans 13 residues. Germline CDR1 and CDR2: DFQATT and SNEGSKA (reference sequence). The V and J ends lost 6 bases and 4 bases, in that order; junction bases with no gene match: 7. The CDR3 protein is CSAQQGGGYGYTF. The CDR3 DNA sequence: TGCAGTGCACAACAGGGGGGTGGCTATGGCTACACCTTC.

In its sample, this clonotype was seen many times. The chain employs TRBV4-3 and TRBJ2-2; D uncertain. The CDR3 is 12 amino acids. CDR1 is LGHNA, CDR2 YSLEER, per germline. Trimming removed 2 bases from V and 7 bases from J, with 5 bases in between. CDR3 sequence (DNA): TGCGCCAGCAGCCAACAATACGGGGAGCTGTTTTTT. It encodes CASSQQYGELFF.

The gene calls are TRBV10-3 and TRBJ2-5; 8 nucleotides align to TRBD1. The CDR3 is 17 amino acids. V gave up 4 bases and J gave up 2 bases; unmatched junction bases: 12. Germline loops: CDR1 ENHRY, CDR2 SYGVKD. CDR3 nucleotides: TGTGCCATCAGTGGAAGAACAGGGGGTATAGCTCAAGAGACCCAGTACTTC. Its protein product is CAISGRTGGIAQETQYF.

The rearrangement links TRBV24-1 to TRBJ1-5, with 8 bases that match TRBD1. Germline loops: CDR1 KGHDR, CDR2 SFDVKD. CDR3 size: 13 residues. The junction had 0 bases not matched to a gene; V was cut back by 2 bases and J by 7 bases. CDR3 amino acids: CATSDYRGQPQHF. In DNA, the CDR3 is TGTGCCACCAGTGATTACAGGGGGCAGCCCCAGCATTTT.

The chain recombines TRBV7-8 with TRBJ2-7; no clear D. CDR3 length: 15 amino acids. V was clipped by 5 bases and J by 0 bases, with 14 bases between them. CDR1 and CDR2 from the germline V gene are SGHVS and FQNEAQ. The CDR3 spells CASSRMGQNSYEQYF. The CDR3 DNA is TGTGCCAGCAGCCGGATGGGTCAGAACTCCTACGAGCAGTACTTC.

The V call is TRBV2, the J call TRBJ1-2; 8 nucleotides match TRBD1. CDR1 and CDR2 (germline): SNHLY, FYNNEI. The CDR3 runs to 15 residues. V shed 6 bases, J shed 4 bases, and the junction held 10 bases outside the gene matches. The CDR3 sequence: CASRDLQGVGYGYTF. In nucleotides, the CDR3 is TGTGCCAGCAGGGACTTACAGGGGGTTGGCTATGGCTACACCTTC.

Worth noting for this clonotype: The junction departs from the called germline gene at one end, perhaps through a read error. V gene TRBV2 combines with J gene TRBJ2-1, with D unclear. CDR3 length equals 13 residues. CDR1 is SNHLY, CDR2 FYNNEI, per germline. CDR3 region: CASSEVNSNQQFF. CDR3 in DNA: TGTGCCAGCAGTGAGGTGAATAGCAATCAGCAGTTCTTC. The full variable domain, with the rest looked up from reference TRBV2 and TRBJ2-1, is EPEVTQTPSHQVTQMGQEVILRCVPISNHLYFYWYRQILGQKVEFLVSFYNNEISEKSEIFDDQFSVERPDGSNFTLKIRSTKLEDSAMYFCASSEVNSNQQFFGPGTRLTVL.

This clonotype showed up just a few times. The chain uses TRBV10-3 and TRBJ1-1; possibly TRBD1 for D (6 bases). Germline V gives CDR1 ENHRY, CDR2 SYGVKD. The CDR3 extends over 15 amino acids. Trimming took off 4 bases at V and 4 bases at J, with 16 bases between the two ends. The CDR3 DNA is TGTGCCATCAGTGGGGGGGGCAGGGACGGCACTGAAGCTTTCTTT. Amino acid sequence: CAISGGGRDGTEAFF.

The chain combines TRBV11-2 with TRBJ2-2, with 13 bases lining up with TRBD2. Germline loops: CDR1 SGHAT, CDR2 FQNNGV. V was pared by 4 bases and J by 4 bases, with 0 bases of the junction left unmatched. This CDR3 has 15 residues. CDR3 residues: CASSWTSGSTGELFF. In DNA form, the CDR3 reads TGTGCCAGCAGCTGGACTAGCGGGAGCACCGGGGAGCTGTTTTTT.